The next 21 T cell receptor beta chains were all read from a single sample in a study of cytomegalovirus exposure and HLA in healthy donors. Only in-frame clones appear in the TCRdb table, and some are missing; sequencing was by immunoSEQ multiplex PCR. Here the sample spans 110,000 to 150,000 clones, roughly 92% being singletons. Specimen: PBMCs. These receptors were obtained from a man aged 18 to 35 in good health and CMV-seronegative.

The chain employs TRBV27 and TRBJ2-5, with 7 nucleotides matching TRBD1. The germline V gene encodes CDR1 MNHEY and CDR2 SMNVEV (reference sequence). Germline trimming cut 2 bases from V and 4 bases from J; bases unmatched to any gene: 10. The CDR3 runs to 16 residues. The CDR3 region has the DNA TGTGCCAGCAGTTTACGTCCAGGGGGTCAGATAGAGACCCAGTACTTC. Encoded protein: CASSLRPGGQIETQYF.

This clone has only one observation. The rearrangement links TRBV30 to TRBJ2-2; the match to TRBD2 covers 11 bases. The CDR3 totals 16 residues. J was trimmed by 3 bases and V by 3 bases; bases with no gene match: 6. Germline CDR1 is GTSNPN and CDR2 is SVGIG (reference sequence). CDR3 bases: TGTGCCTGGAGGTCCTTTAGCGGGGGGGACACCGGGGAGCTGTTTTTT. Protein: CAWRSFSGGDTGELFF.

CDR3 region: CASSDEGGRSSYEQYF. CDR3 DNA: TGTGCCAGCAGTGATGAGGGAGGACGGAGCTCCTACGAGCAGTACTTC. The chain employs TRBV6-1 and TRBJ2-7; perhaps TRBD2 as D (6 bases). Germline V gene data show CDR1 as MNHNS and CDR2 as SASEGT. This CDR3 spans 16 amino acids. The ends were cut back, 3 bases at V and 0 bases at J, with 15 bases in the middle.

This chain joins TRBV6-5 and TRBJ2-7, with a weak D call TRBD2 (6 bases). V was shortened by 0 bases and J by 7 bases, with 16 bases between the two germline ends. CDR1 is MNHEY, CDR2 SVGAGI, per germline. The length of the CDR3 is 15 residues. CDR3 sequence: CASSYSDPLGGEQYF. CDR3 sequence (DNA): TGTGCCAGCAGTTACTCGGATCCCCTGGGAGGTGAGCAGTACTTC.

This chain connects TRBV6-9 to TRBJ2-2; tentative D call: TRBD1 (6 bases). Per the germline V gene, CDR1 is MNHGY and CDR2 is SVAAGI. This CDR3 is built from 13 residues. The V gene lost 6 bases and the J gene lost 7 bases, with 12 bases spanning the gap. CDR3 sequence reads: CASSHNRDGELFF. The CDR3 region has the DNA TGTGCCAGCAGCCACAACAGGGACGGGGAGCTGTTTTTT.

The chain joins TRBV7-2 to TRBJ1-2; TRBD1 might be the D (5 bases). The V end was cut by 2 bases, the J end by 0 bases, with 13 bases between. This CDR3 contains 16 residues. Germline assignment: CDR1 SGHTA and CDR2 FQGNSA. In nucleotides, the CDR3 is TGTGCCAGCAGCTTACGGGGGTTCACACCTAACTATGGCTACACCTTC. This codes for CASSLRGFTPNYGYTF. Together with reference TRBV7-2 and TRBJ1-2, the CDR3 gives the full variable domain: GAGVSQSPSNKVTEKGKDVELRCDPISGHTALYWYRQSLGQGLEFLIYFQGNSAPDKSGLPSDRFSAERTGGSVSTLTIQRTQQEDSAVYLCASSLRGFTPNYGYTFGSGTRLTVV.

The table lists this clone with a count of one. V and J are TRBV9 and TRBJ2-1, with D tentatively TRBD2 (5 bases). The CDR3 extends over 13 amino acids. Germline V CDR1 and CDR2: SGDLS, YYNGEE. V was cut by 0 bases and J by 6 bases, with 7 bases left in between. CDR3 region: CASSVDGVNEQFF. The CDR3 DNA is TGTGCCAGCAGCGTAGACGGGGTCAATGAGCAGTTCTTC.

This chain connects TRBV6-1 to TRBJ2-1; TRBD1 is a possible D gene (5 bases). V was shortened by 3 bases and J by 1 base, with 10 bases between the two germline ends. The CDR3 is 15 residues long. The germline CDR1 and CDR2 sequences are MNHNS and SASEGT. In DNA form, the CDR3 reads TGTGCCAGCAGTGATTTGGGGCCATCCTACAATGAGCAGTTCTTC. Its translation is CASSDLGPSYNEQFF.

This chain uses TRBV20-1 with TRBJ2-3; D is unclear. V shed 7 bases and J shed 4 bases, with 3 bases lying between them. The CDR3 spans 9 residues. Per germline, CDR1 DFQATT and CDR2 SNEGSKA (reference sequence). This CDR3 reads CSVSDTQYF. DNA for the CDR3: TGCAGTGTCTCAGATACGCAGTATTTT.

V gene TRBV9 combines with J gene TRBJ2-3, with D perhaps TRBD2 (5 bases). With 3 bases removed from V and 6 bases from J, the gap between germline ends came to 14 bases. Looked up from germline, CDR1 is SGDLS and CDR2 is YYNGEE. This CDR3 has 14 residues. The CDR3 loop is CASSDTGGRDTQYF. The DNA of the CDR3 is TGTGCCAGCAGCGACACTGGAGGACGGGATACGCAGTATTTT.

The rearrangement joins TRBV9 to TRBJ2-3; 9 nucleotides agree with TRBD2. The ends lost 6 bases at V and 7 bases at J; junction bases unmatched: 12. The CDR3 spans 15 residues. The germline V gene has CDR1 SGDLS and CDR2 YYNGEE. The CDR3 DNA reads as TGTGCCAGCACGGCTAGCGGGGATCGGAGAAATACGCAGTATTTT. Residues: CASTASGDRRNTQYF.

The CDR3 loop is CAIRTVSYNEQFF. The CDR3 DNA follows: TGTGCCATCAGGACAGTCTCCTACAATGAGCAGTTCTTC. The chain has TRBV10-3 and TRBJ2-1; tentative D call: TRBD1 (5 bases). Germline loops: CDR1 ENHRY, CDR2 SYGVKD. This CDR3 region has 13 residues. Trimming took off 6 bases at V and 0 bases at J, with 6 bases between the two ends.

This chain connects TRBV10-2 to TRBJ1-2; D perhaps matches TRBD1 (5 bases). The CDR3 has 15 residues. With 2 bases removed from V and 2 bases from J, the gap between germline ends came to 12 bases. In germline, CDR1 is WSHSY, CDR2 SAAADI. CDR3 sequence reads: CASSEPFTGNYGYTF. In nucleotides, the CDR3 is TGCGCCAGCAGTGAGCCATTTACAGGAAACTATGGCTACACCTTC.

The rearrangement uses TRBV11-3 and TRBJ1-2; TRBD1 might be the D (6 bases). From germline, CDR1 is SGHNT and CDR2 YENEEA. V was shortened by 5 bases and J by 6 bases, with 13 bases between the two germline ends. The CDR3 has 13 residues. CDR3 DNA: TGTGCCAGCAGCCTAACAGGGTTTGATGGCTACACCTTC. It specifies CASSLTGFDGYTF.

The chain recombines TRBV5-1 with TRBJ2-3; 12 nucleotides align to TRBD1. The germline V gene encodes CDR1 SGHRS and CDR2 YFSETQ. Trimming took 4 bases from V and 7 from J; bases not matched to a gene: 4. This CDR3 is built from 14 residues. CDR3 nucleotides: TGCGCCAGCAGCGGGACAGGGGGCCCCCATACGCAGTATTTT. Its protein product is CASSGTGGPHTQYF.

This clone appeared a single time. This chain joins TRBV9 and TRBJ2-2, with 8 bases identical to TRBD2. V gave up 4 bases and J gave up 0 bases; unmatched junction bases: 8. Looked up from germline, CDR1 is SGDLS and CDR2 is YYNGEE. The CDR3 runs 17 residues. This CDR3 is CASSPRLGLANTGELFF. The CDR3 coding sequence is TGTGCCAGCAGCCCCCGCTTGGGACTAGCGAACACCGGGGAGCTGTTTTTT.

This chain links TRBV5-1 with TRBJ1-3; 7 bases map to TRBD1. This CDR3 has 15 amino acids. Trimming removed 4 bases from V and 4 bases from J; junction bases left unmatched: 8. The germline V gene encodes CDR1 SGHRS and CDR2 YFSETQ. The CDR3 loop reads CASSPSGGTGNTIYF. CDR3 bases: TGCGCCAGCAGCCCCTCAGGGGGAACAGGAAACACCATATATTTT.

This chain uses TRBV13 with TRBJ1-2; 7 bases are a match to TRBD1. Germline trimming cut 4 bases from V and 5 bases from J; bases unmatched to any gene: 13. The CDR3 loop spans 16 amino acids. Germline V gene sequence: CDR1 PRHDT, CDR2 FYEKMQ (reference sequence). The CDR3 bases are TGTGCCAGCAGCTCCGGGACAGCACACTTTTTATATGGCTACACCTTC. Translated: CASSSGTAHFLYGYTF.

This chain links TRBV5-1 with TRBJ2-1, with 10 nucleotides matching TRBD2. CDR3 length: 16 residues. V lost 4 bases, J lost 5 bases, and 9 bases stayed unmatched. Germline V lookup: CDR1 SGHRS, CDR2 YFSETQ. As DNA, the CDR3 is TGCGCCAGCAGCACCGACCTAGCGGGGGCTAACAATGAGCAGTTCTTC. It yields the protein CASSTDLAGANNEQFF.

The chain recombines TRBV6-5 with TRBJ1-1; 8 bases are a match to TRBD1. Germline V gives CDR1 MNHEY, CDR2 SVGAGI. There are 14 residues in the CDR3. After removal of 7 bases from V and 4 bases from J, the junction contained 8 bases not matched to a gene. The chain's CDR3 is CASNMDRAGTEAFF. The DNA of the CDR3 is TGTGCCAGCAACATGGACAGGGCTGGCACTGAAGCTTTCTTT.

This chain's CDR3 is CASSPAGGTAGVYGYTF. CDR3 in DNA: TGCGCCAGCAGCCCTGCAGGTGGGACAGCCGGCGTCTATGGCTACACCTTC. V is TRBV5-1 and J is TRBJ1-2; 7 bases agree with TRBD1. Germline CDR1 SGHRS, CDR2 YFSETQ. With V trimmed by 4 bases and J by 4 bases, 16 bases remained unmatched. This CDR3 region has 17 residues.